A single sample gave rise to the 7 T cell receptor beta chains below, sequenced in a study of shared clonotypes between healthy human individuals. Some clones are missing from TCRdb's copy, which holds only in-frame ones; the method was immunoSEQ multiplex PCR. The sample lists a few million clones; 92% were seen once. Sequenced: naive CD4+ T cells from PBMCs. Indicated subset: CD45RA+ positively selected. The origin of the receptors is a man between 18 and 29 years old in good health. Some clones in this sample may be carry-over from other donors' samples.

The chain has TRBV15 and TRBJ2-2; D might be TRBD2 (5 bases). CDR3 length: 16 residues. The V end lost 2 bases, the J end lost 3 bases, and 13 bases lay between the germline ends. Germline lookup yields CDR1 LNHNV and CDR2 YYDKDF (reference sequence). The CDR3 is CATSRSRGLHTGELFF. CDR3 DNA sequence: TGTGCCACCAGCAGATCCCGGGGTTTACACACCGGGGAGCTGTTTTTT.

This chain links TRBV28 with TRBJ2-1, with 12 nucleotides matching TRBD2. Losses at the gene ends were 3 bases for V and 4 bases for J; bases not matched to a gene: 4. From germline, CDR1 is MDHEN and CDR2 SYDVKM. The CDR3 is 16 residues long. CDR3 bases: TGTGCCAGCAGTTTGCTAGCGGGAGGGCCGTACAATGAGCAGTTCTTC. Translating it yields CASSLLAGGPYNEQFF.

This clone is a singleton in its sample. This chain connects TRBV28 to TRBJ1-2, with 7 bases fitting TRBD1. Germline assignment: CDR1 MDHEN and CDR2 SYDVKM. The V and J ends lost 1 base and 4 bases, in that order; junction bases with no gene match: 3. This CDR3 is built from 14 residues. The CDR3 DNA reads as TGTGCCAGCAGTTTATTACCAGGGGGCTATGGCTACACCTTC. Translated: CASSLLPGGYGYTF.

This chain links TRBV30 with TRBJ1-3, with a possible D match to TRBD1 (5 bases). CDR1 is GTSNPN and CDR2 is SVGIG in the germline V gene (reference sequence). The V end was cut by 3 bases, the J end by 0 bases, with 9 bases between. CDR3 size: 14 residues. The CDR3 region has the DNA TGTGCCTGGAGCCTGACAGCCTCTGGAAACACCATATATTTT. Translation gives CAWSLTASGNTIYF.

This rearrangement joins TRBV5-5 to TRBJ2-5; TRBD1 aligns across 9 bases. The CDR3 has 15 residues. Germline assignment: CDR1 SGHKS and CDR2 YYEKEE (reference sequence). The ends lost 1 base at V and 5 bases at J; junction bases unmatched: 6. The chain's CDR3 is CASSLPTGGLETQYF. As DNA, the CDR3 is TGTGCCAGCAGCTTGCCAACAGGGGGCTTGGAGACCCAGTACTTC.

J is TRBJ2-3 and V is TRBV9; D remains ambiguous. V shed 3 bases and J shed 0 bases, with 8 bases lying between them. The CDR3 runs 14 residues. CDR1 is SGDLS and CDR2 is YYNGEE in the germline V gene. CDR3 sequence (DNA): TGTGCCAGCAGCGAGCGACCTAGCACAGATACGCAGTATTTT. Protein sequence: CASSERPSTDTQYF.

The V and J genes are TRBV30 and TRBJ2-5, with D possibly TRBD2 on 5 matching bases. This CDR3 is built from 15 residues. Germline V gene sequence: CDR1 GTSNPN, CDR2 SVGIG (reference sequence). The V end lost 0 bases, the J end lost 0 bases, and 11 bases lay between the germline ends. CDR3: CAWSVLDWYQETQYF. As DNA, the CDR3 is TGTGCCTGGAGTGTACTAGATTGGTACCAAGAGACCCAGTACTTC.